Listed here are 22 T cell receptor beta chains from one sample, sequenced in a study of molecular identifiers for immune sequencing clone quantification. TCRdb ran MiXCR on the PCR reads and lists one entry per CDR3 protein. In the table there are under 350,000 distinct CDR3 sequences, roughly a quarter of which are singletons. Sequencing was carried out using naive CD8+ T cells from blood, with Jurkat cell RNA spiked in. Stated subset: FACS-sorted CD8+CD4-CCR7+CD45RA+ naive T cells. The source is a human donor in good health. Some libraries in this study had Jurkat cell RNA spiked in.

The chain joins TRBV6-2 or TRBV6-3 to TRBJ2-7, with D tentatively TRBD1 or TRBD2 (6 bases each). This CDR3 is 14 amino acids long. V gave up 3 bases and J gave up 2 bases, with 11 bases separating them. Germline values: CDR1 MNHEY, CDR2 SVGEGT. The CDR3 is CASSYWGAAYEQYF. The DNA of the CDR3 is TGTGCCAGCAGTTATTGGGGGGCCGCCTACGAGCAGTACTTC.

This clonotype was counted ten times or more. The chain uses TRBV4-3 and TRBJ2-3, with 7 bases identical to TRBD2. The CDR3 has 15 amino acids. The trim removed 2 bases at V and 4 bases at J, leaving 6 bases unmatched. Looked up from germline, CDR1 is LGHNA and CDR2 is YSLEER. The DNA for the CDR3 is TGCGCCAGCAGCCAATGGGGGGGAGATTCAGATACGCAGTATTTT. Protein: CASSQWGGDSDTQYF.

This clonotype has more than one count but fewer than ten. This rearrangement joins TRBV5-1 to TRBJ2-7; D gene ambiguous. The CDR3 spans 16 residues. Per the germline V gene, CDR1 is SGHRS and CDR2 is YFSETQ. V gave up 0 bases and J gave up 3 bases, with 16 bases separating them. CDR3 in amino acids: CASSLGAPHYNYEQYF. CDR3 coding DNA: TGCGCCAGCAGCTTGGGGGCCCCTCATTATAACTACGAGCAGTACTTC.

This clonotype was seen at least ten times. V and J are TRBV6-2 or TRBV6-3 and TRBJ2-3, with 7 positions matching TRBD2. Germline V gene sequence: CDR1 MNHEY, CDR2 SVGEGT. This CDR3 contains 15 residues. V gave up 2 bases and J gave up 0 bases; unmatched junction bases: 2. CDR3: CASSYLSGSTDTQYF. CDR3 bases: TGTGCCAGCAGTTACCTTAGCGGGAGCACAGATACGCAGTATTTT.

The chain is built from TRBV5-6 and TRBJ1-5; D not resolved. Germline CDR1 and CDR2: SGHDT and YYEEEE. Trimming left V 3 bases short and J 10 bases short, with 11 bases between. The CDR3 length is 12 residues. CDR3 sequence: CASSSGSGPQHF. The DNA for the CDR3 is TGTGCCAGCAGCTCGGGGAGTGGTCCCCAGCATTTT. Full variable domain (missing parts from reference TRBV5-6 and TRBJ1-5): DAGVTQSPTHLIKTRGQQVTLRCSPKSGHDTVSWYQQALGQGPQFIFQYYEEEERQRGNFPDRFSGHQFPNYSSELNVNALLLGDSALYLCASSSGSGPQHFGDGTRLSIL.

Remarks on this clonotype: One base away lies a much larger clone, so this may be a sequencing read error. The chain couples TRBV20-1 to TRBJ2-2, with D perhaps being TRBD1 or TRBD2 (6 bases each). The CDR3 runs 15 residues. The germline V gene has CDR1 DFQATT and CDR2 SNEGSKA (reference sequence). In DNA form, the CDR3 reads TGCAGTGTCAGGGAGGACAGTCTGGGCACCGGGGGGCTGTTTTTT. It yields the protein CSVREDSLGTGGLFF.

The chain recombines TRBV7-9 with TRBJ2-1; 9 nucleotides align to TRBD2. The CDR3 has 15 amino acids. CDR1 is SEHNR and CDR2 is FQNEAQ in the germline V gene (reference sequence). V was clipped by 6 bases and J by 6 bases; unmatched bases: 9. The CDR3 region has the DNA TGTGCCAGCAGTCCTAGGGCTAGCGGGATCAATGAGCAGTTCTTC. This encodes CASSPRASGINEQFF. The full variable domain, completed using reference TRBV7-9 and TRBJ2-1, is DTGVSQNPRHKITKRGQNVTFRCDPISEHNRLYWYRQTLGQGPEFLTYFQNEAQLEKSRLLSDRFSAERPKGSFSTLEIQRTEQGDSAMYLCASSPRASGINEQFFGPGTRLTVL.

Points on this clonotype: Just one base apart from a much larger clone, this may be a read error. CDR3 in DNA: TGTGCCAGCAGCGAAAGGACAGTTGGGGCCAACGTCCTGACTTTC. Amino acids: CASSERTVGANVLTF. The chain recombines TRBV7-8 with TRBJ2-6, with D perhaps TRBD1 (6 bases). Trimming cost V 5 bases and J 3 bases, with 11 bases left between them. Looked up from germline, CDR1 is SGHVS and CDR2 is FQNEAQ. The CDR3 sequence is 15 residues long.

The V call is TRBV13, the J call TRBJ2-7; a weak D match, TRBD2 (6 bases). This CDR3 contains 15 residues. Germline V gives CDR1 PRHDT, CDR2 FYEKMQ (reference sequence). Deletions cut 0 bases from V and 2 bases from J, with 11 bases between. The CDR3 region is CASSLGSGVPYEQYF. The CDR3 DNA is TGTGCCAGCAGCTTAGGCTCGGGAGTACCCTACGAGCAGTACTTC.

The V and J genes are TRBV10-3 and TRBJ2-7; D uncertain. V dropped 4 bases and J dropped 2 bases, with 9 bases sitting between them. The germline V gene has CDR1 ENHRY and CDR2 SYGVKD. The CDR3 contains 13 residues. DNA of the CDR3: TGTGCCATCAGTGCGGCCAATCCCTACGAGCAGTACTTC. Translating gives CAISAANPYEQYF.

This clonotype was detected ten times or more. V is TRBV21-1 and J is TRBJ2-7; the D call in the table, TRBD2, was not verified against the DNA. TRBV21-1 is shown as a pseudogene. The CDR3 covers 14 residues. The CDR3 nucleotides read TGTGCCAGCAGCCCCCGTAGCGGGAGCTGCGAGCAGTACTTC. Encoded protein: CASSPRSGSCEQYF.

This chain links TRBV20-1 with TRBJ1-1; tentatively, D is TRBD1 (6 bases). Germline CDR1 is DFQATT and CDR2 is SNEGSKA (reference sequence). The CDR3 has 14 amino acids. The V end was cut by 5 bases, the J end by 0 bases, with 13 bases between. The CDR3 DNA reads TGCAGTGCTGTTCCAGGGGACTTGAACACTGAAGCTTTCTTT. Residues: CSAVPGDLNTEAFF.

This clonotype has just a few counts. The gene calls are TRBV5-1 and TRBJ2-3, with 8 bases aligning to TRBD2. The CDR3 totals 18 residues. Germline CDR1 SGHRS, CDR2 YFSETQ. J gave up 3 bases and V 0 bases, and 12 bases lay outside the gene matches. The CDR3 sequence is CASSLAGTGLAPTDTQYF. The CDR3 DNA is TGCGCCAGCAGCTTGGCCGGCACCGGACTAGCACCGACAGATACGCAGTATTTT.

This clonotype has only a few counts. The CDR3 coding sequence is TGCAGCGTTGAAAGTCAGGGCTACACCGGGGAGCTGTTTTTT. Protein: CSVESQGYTGELFF. This sequence joins TRBV29-1 and TRBJ2-2; D is perhaps TRBD1 (5 bases). Germline V gene data show CDR1 as SQVTM and CDR2 as ANQGSEA. Trimming took 2 bases from V and 3 from J, leaving 10 bases between them. CDR3 size: 14 residues.

This clonotype was seen ten or more times. The chain combines TRBV4-3 with TRBJ1-1; D is uncertain. V was trimmed by 0 bases and J by 8 bases, leaving 13 bases between them. The CDR3 length is 14 residues. Germline V CDR1 and CDR2: LGHNA, YSLEER. The CDR3 DNA is TGCGCCAGCAGCCAAGATTTCGGGCCGGGGGAAGCTTTCTTT. This gives the protein CASSQDFGPGEAFF.

This clonotype was counted ten times or more. The chain carries TRBV6-1 and TRBJ2-7; D call uncertain. CDR3 length equals 12 residues. The V gene lost 2 bases and the J gene lost 2 bases, with 4 bases spanning the gap. CDR1 is MNHNS, CDR2 SASEGT, per germline. The CDR3 spells CASSEMAYEQYF. CDR3 nucleotide sequence: TGTGCCAGCAGTGAAATGGCCTACGAGCAGTACTTC.

This clonotype was detected a few times. The gene calls are TRBV27 and TRBJ2-7; TRBD1 might be the D (5 bases). The V and J ends lost 7 bases and 4 bases respectively, with 17 bases between them. Germline CDR1 reads MNHEY; CDR2 reads SMNVEV (reference sequence). This CDR3 is built from 14 residues. DNA for the CDR3: TGTGCCAGCAAGGTGTCGGCAGGGCTTTACGAGCAGTACTTC. Translation gives CASKVSAGLYEQYF.

This clonotype was seen only a few times. The chain combines TRBV10-3 with TRBJ2-7, with unresolved D. Germline-derived CDR1 and CDR2 are ENHRY and SYGVKD. Trimming removed 0 bases from V and 6 bases from J, with 12 bases in between. The length of the CDR3 is 14 residues. CDR3 residues: CAISESGSPGEQYF. CDR3 in DNA: TGTGCCATCAGTGAGTCAGGGTCGCCGGGCGAGCAGTACTTC.

This clonotype turned up a few times. The chain carries TRBV7-6 and TRBJ2-1, with 10 bases lining up with TRBD2. Looked up from germline, CDR1 is SGHVS and CDR2 is FNYEAQ. V shed 3 bases and J 4 bases; nucleotides not matched to a gene: 3. The CDR3 totals 15 residues. The CDR3, as DNA: TGTGCCAGCAGCTTCCCAGCGGGAGGGTACAATGAGCAGTTCTTC. Its translation is CASSFPAGGYNEQFF.

Points on this clonotype: At one end the junction does not follow the germline gene, possibly because of a read error. The chain uses TRBV10-3 and TRBJ2-7; the D gene is possibly TRBD2 (5 bases). Looked up from germline, CDR1 is ENHRY and CDR2 is SYGVKD. This CDR3 contains 13 residues. CDR3 protein: CAIGESARAEQYF. For the CDR3, the DNA is TGTGCCATCGGTGAGTCGGCGAGGGCCGAGCAGTACTTC.

This clonotype appeared many times. V is TRBV7-2 and J is TRBJ2-7, with D tentatively TRBD1 (5 bases). The germline V gene encodes CDR1 SGHTA and CDR2 FQGNSA. V lost 0 bases, J lost 8 bases, and 20 bases lay in between. The CDR3 totals 16 residues. The CDR3 here is CASSLALGLQDLKQYF. CDR3 sequence (DNA): TGTGCCAGCAGCTTAGCTTTGGGGCTCCAAGACCTCAAGCAGTACTTC. Combining the CDR3 with reference TRBV7-2 and TRBJ2-7 gives the whole variable domain GAGVSQSPSNKVTEKGKDVELRCDPISGHTALYWYRQSLGQGLEFLIYFQGNSAPDKSGLPSDRFSAERTGGSVSTLTIQRTQQEDSAVYLCASSLALGLQDLKQYFGPGTRLTVT.

The chain links TRBV12-3 or TRBV12-4 to TRBJ2-1, with D possibly matching TRBD2 (6 bases). Trimming removed 7 bases at V and 11 bases at J, with 21 bases between. The CDR3 loop spans 14 amino acids. CDR3 bases: TGTGCCAGCACCTCGACTAGTCCTGAAATCCAGCAGTTCTTC. Translating gives CASTSTSPEIQQFF.